This TCR beta chain is from a study of CD4+ T cells in melanoma. Study results and limitations: A reported correlation linked neoantigen-specific CD4+ T cells to CD8+, macrophage and B cell function. Neoantigen-specific CD4+ T cells in melanoma reportedly had diverse differentiation states.

The CDR3 runs 18 residues. J lost 5 bases, V lost 4 bases, and 18 bases had no gene match. Germline V gene lookup returns CDR1 MGHRA and CDR2 YSYEKL. Some clones are missing from TCRdb's copy, which holds only in-frame ones; the method was immunoSEQ multiplex PCR. The sample lists around 13,000 clones; around three quarters were seen once. As for this clone: Its matching antigen is unknown.

The sequenced sample consisted of cells from a culture (not recorded whether cultured in vitro). The clonotype originates from a human donor with melanoma. The chain links TRBV4-1 to TRBJ1-2, with 8 positions matching TRBD1. Here the CDR3 reads CASSPLIPRTGTFYGYTF. The CDR3 nucleotides read TGCGCCAGCAGCCCCCTCATCCCGAGGACAGGGACCTTTTATGGCTACACCTTC.